This T cell receptor (beta chain) was observed in a study of shared clonotypes between healthy human individuals (dated by TCRdb to the early 2020s). For the wider study: A few men and two women, aged 18 to 49 years, made up the cohort. Per donor, three plates each were used for CD4 naive and CD4 memory, two for CD8 naive, and one for CD8 memory. Blood TCR repertoires of about 5 healthy adults were deeply sequenced to estimate repertoire size and the extent of clonotype sharing between individuals. Different laboratories and diverse techniques were used to prepare libraries and sequence TCR repertoires, to increase sequencing depth and limit assay-specific biases. Leukapheresis yielded between about 0.94 and 9.5 billion PBMCs per donor. The paper's findings and limits, for the study overall: Sampling was restricted to blood, and TCR repertoires in tissue are likely to differ from TCR repertoires in blood. Compared with non-shared clonotypes, clonotypes shared by all four sorted-subset donors had higher generation probabilities. Across a few donors, approximately 5% of naive CD4, 3.5% of naive CD8, about 2.3% of memory CD4, and around 0.4% of memory CD8 clonotypes were shared. Estimated clonotype richness was generally larger for naive than for memory subsets. Because the study included a small number of donors, the genetic and exposure-history diversity represented was limited. Based on pairwise subsampling, the degree of clonotype sharing among donors was expected to be affected by sequencing depth. Rarefaction of sorted-subset datasets indicated incomplete sequencing despite the large sequencing depth.

In the case of this clone: The target of this receptor is not known. Base qualities are not at hand, and no much larger clone is one base apart.

The donors were healthy, HIV-negative adults who had no recently reported acute infections or vaccinations. Every donor was a Caucasian adult residing in Nashville, Tennessee, USA. Magnetic negative selection was used to enrich CD4+ T cells, after which naive cells were positively selected on CD45RA and the negative fraction became the memory subset. After blood collection by leukapheresis, PBMCs were isolated using Ficoll-Histopaque density gradient centrifugation and then cryopreserved in the vapor phase of liquid nitrogen. Analytical flow cytometry was used to check the purity and quantity of every magnetically sorted T cell population. From each sorted fraction, genomic DNA was isolated and quantified by UV absorbance on a Nanodrop 2000c. Using the deep immunoSEQ assay, multiplex PCR amplified TCR CDR3 regions from genomic DNA. Extracted genomic DNA from each cell subset was distributed evenly across all wells of several immunoSEQ 96-well plates, and each plate was treated as a replicate. Each replicate PCR for sorted subsets received around 200 ng genomic DNA, equal to 30,000 or so T cell genomes. The purified libraries were quantified using a Qubit 3.0 fluorometer, sized with a Bioanalyzer 2100, and then quantified again using the KAPA Library Quantification kit. Every immunoSEQ 96-well plate was sequenced on a dedicated single-read 150-cycle Illumina NextSeq 550 flow cell. Processing in the source paper ran as follows. Because the immunoSEQ output held only junctional sequences and lacked quality scores, the filtering could not match the filtering applied to full-length reads. To assign V/J genes and CDR3, sequences were annotated using PyIR, a Python wrapper for IgBLAST v1.9, with IMGT germline references. Reads with weak V/J assignments (E-value above 1e-6), missing CDR3, stop codons, out-of-frame junctions, or ambiguous translated residues were removed. V3J clonotypes were defined by identical inferred V gene, J gene, and CDR3 amino acid sequence. Percentage overlap between repertoires was computed as shared unique clonotypes divided by the size of the smaller repertoire. RTK rarefaction, the Chao1 estimator, and Recon v2.1 estimates of unobserved clonotypes were used to assess repertoire richness. Generation probabilities for all TCRbeta clonotypes obtained by the gDNA method from a few donors were computed using OLGA. What TCRdb holds here is the immuneACCESS table cut down to in-frame rearrangements. Part of the clones is not present; checked against another copy, under half of the missing clones reflect an unresolved V gene, and the others are unexplained. V and J calls plus clone size are reproduced from that table; the DNA served to infer D and trimming. In all, the sample holds roughly 1.4 million clones, and just under 99% of those were seen once. The ten largest clonotypes hold around 0.38% of the sample.

The CDR3 spans 16 residues, from the cysteine through the phenylalanine. The entry retains the CDR3 DNA only, 48 bases that are in frame from base 1. CDR1 and CDR2 (SGHTS, YDEGEE) derive from the germline V gene. V sheds 0 bases and J sheds 3 bases, leaving 14 bases between their ends. The chain employs TRBV5-8 and TRBJ2-3; the D gene is perhaps TRBD1 or TRBD2, as each covers 6 bases. Sequenced material: naive CD4+ T cells sorted from blood. This specimen's cell subset or site label, per the study, means: CD45RA+ positively selected. This TCR was recovered from a young man in good health. In nucleotide form, the sequence is TGTGCCAGCAGCTTGGGGAGGGGGGCGCAAACAGATACGCAGTATTTT. This encodes CASSLGRGAQTDTQYF.